The 3 T cell receptor beta chains given below trace back to one sample, sequenced in a study of blood T cell repertoires in COVID-19. Assay: immunoSEQ multiplex PCR; the TCRdb copy retains only in-frame clones and omits some. The data contain approximately 150,000 clones, 80% to 85% of them singletons. The sample consisted of peripheral blood. These TCRs come from a man aged 60 to 69 with acute or convalescent COVID-19.

V gene TRBV27 combines with J gene TRBJ1-1; the D gene is possibly TRBD1 (5 bases). V gave up 6 bases and J gave up 4 bases, with 9 bases separating them. Looked up from germline, CDR1 is MNHEY and CDR2 is SMNVEV (reference sequence). This CDR3 has 12 amino acids. DNA of the CDR3: TGTGCCAGCAGGGGGCTGGTCACTGAAGCTTTCTTT. Protein: CASRGLVTEAFF.

The chain employs TRBV3-1 (or the pseudogene TRBV3-2) and TRBJ2-3; D is possibly TRBD1 (6 bases). The germline V gene has CDR1 LGHDT and CDR2 YNNKEL (reference sequence). The CDR3 has 15 residues. Trimming removed 1 base from V and 3 bases from J, with 11 bases in between. The CDR3 loop is CASSQGGRRTDTQYF. The CDR3 nucleotides are TGTGCCAGCAGCCAAGGGGGGCGCAGGACAGATACGCAGTATTTT.

The rearrangement uses TRBV28 and TRBJ2-7, with 12 bases that match TRBD2. The trim removed 4 bases at V and 9 bases at J, leaving 7 bases unmatched. CDR1 is MDHEN and CDR2 is SYDVKM in the germline V gene. The CDR3 contains 14 residues. For the CDR3, the DNA is TGTGCCAGCAGTTATAGACTAGCGGGAGACTGGCAGTACTTC. This translates into CASSYRLAGDWQYF.